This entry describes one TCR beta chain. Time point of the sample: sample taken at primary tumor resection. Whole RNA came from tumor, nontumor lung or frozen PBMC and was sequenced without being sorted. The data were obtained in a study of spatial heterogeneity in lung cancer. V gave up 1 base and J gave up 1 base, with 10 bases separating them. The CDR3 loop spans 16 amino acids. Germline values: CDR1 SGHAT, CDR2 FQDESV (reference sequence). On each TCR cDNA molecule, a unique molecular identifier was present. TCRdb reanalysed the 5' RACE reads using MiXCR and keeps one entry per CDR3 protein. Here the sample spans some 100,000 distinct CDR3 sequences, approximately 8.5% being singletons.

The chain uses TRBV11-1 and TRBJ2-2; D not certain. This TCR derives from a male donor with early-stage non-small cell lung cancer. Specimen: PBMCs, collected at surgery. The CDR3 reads CASSLGGGENTGELFF. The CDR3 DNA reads TGTGCCAGCAGCTTAGGAGGTGGCGAGAACACCGGGGAGCTGTTTTTT.